One sample yielded the 13 T cell receptor beta chains listed below, sequenced in a study of T cells in women clearing cervical HPV infection. The table came from immunoSEQ multiplex PCR; TCRdb's copy has only in-frame clones and leaves some out. This table holds 11,000 to 15,000 clones. The sequenced sample consisted of blood buffy coat. The receptors come from a woman aged 18-69 years with a cervical HPV16 infection that either progressed to CIN3+ or cleared (not recorded which).

In the case of this clone: The read terminates 3 residues ahead of where the CDR3 ends, so the germline J gene completes it. The chain carries TRBV6-1 and TRBJ1-1; tentatively, D is TRBD1 (6 bases). Trimming removed 4 bases at V and 1 base at J, with 13 bases between. Germline V gene sequence: CDR1 MNHNS, CDR2 SASEGT. The CDR3 extends over 15 amino acids. The CDR3 spells CASSVRQDENTEAFF. Incomplete CDR3 DNA: TGTGCCAGCAGTGTAAGACAGGATGAGAACACTGAA.

Concerning this clone itself: Read sequence stops 3 residues before the CDR3 end, and the germline J gene provides the missing end. This chain links TRBV20-1 with TRBJ1-1, with D unclear. V lost 0 bases to trimming and J lost 0 bases, with 8 bases between them. Germline V gene data show CDR1 as DFQATT and CDR2 as SNEGSKA (reference sequence). This CDR3 is built from 14 residues. The CDR3 spells CSARDSRLNTEAFF. CDR3 DNA (partial): TGCAGTGCTAGAGATAGCCGGTTGAACACTGAA.

A remark on this clone: The CDR3 is cut off 3 residues early in the read; its end comes from the germline J gene. The chain links TRBV12-3 or TRBV12-4 to TRBJ2-2, with 7 bases aligning to TRBD1. After removal of 3 bases from V and 8 bases from J, the junction contained 12 bases not matched to a gene. The CDR3 loop spans 16 amino acids. CDR3 region: CASSLAGGRDIGELFF. The CDR3 bases that were read are TGTGCCAGCAGTTTGGCAGGGGGACGCGATATAGGGGAG.

In the case of this clone: The read ends 3 residues early relative to the CDR3; the germline J gene fills the gap. This chain uses TRBV12-3 or TRBV12-4 with TRBJ2-5, with 8 bases lining up with TRBD1. Germline trimming cut 6 bases from V and 5 bases from J; bases unmatched to any gene: 8. There are 14 residues in the CDR3. The CDR3 bases that were read are TGTGCCAGCAGGGCACAGGGGGATTTTGAGACC. Protein: CASRAQGDFET. The CDR3 as a whole reads CASRAQGDFETQYF.

Turning to this clone: The read halts 3 residues ahead of the CDR3 end, with the missing end drawn from the germline J gene. This chain connects TRBV7-6 to TRBJ1-1; D not certain. The CDR3 runs 14 residues. V lost 3 bases to trimming and J lost 1 base, with 9 bases between them. Germline CDR1 is SGHVS and CDR2 is FNYEAQ. The CDR3 bases that were read are TGTGCCAGCAGCTTGGATCACAGGAACACTGAA. Protein product: CASSLDHRNTE. The full CDR3 reads CASSLDHRNTEAFF.

To note about this clone: The read stops 3 residues short of the end of the CDR3; the missing end is completed from the germline J gene. This chain connects TRBV10-3 to TRBJ1-4; D gene uncertain. This CDR3 has 14 residues. Trimming stripped 3 bases from V and 8 bases from J, with 13 bases between. Germline V gives CDR1 ENHRY, CDR2 SYGVKD. CDR3 protein: CAISEAGYREKLFF. The sequenced CDR3 bases are TGTGCCATCAGTGAAGCAGGCTATCGAGAAAAA.

As for this clone: The missing CDR3 end, 3 residues past where the read stops, is filled in from the germline J gene. This chain links TRBV2 with TRBJ1-5; possible D gene TRBD1, 5 bases. With 4 bases removed from V and 1 base from J, the gap between germline ends came to 8 bases. The CDR3 totals 14 residues. Germline lookup yields CDR1 SNHLY and CDR2 FYNNEI. CDR3 amino acids: CASSVGRSNQPQHF. CDR3 DNA, as far as it was read: TGTGCCAGCAGTGTGGGGCGCAGCAATCAGCCC.

In regard to this clone: The read ends 3 residues before the CDR3 terminus; that terminus is restored from the germline J gene. The chain combines TRBV19 with TRBJ2-7; a weak D match, TRBD2 (6 bases). There are 15 residues in the CDR3. Deletions cut 5 bases from V and 2 bases from J, with 16 bases between. CDR1 is LNHDA, CDR2 SQIVND, per germline (reference sequence). Incomplete CDR3 DNA: TGTGCCAGTAGTGCCCCAGGTAGCGGCACCTACGAG. As protein: CASSAPGSGTYE. The full CDR3 reads CASSAPGSGTYEQYF.

A note on this clone: The CDR3 end is not reached by the read, which stops 3 residues before it; the germline J gene fills it in. The J gene is TRBJ2-5, the V gene TRBV4-1, with 9 bases that match TRBD2. The germline V gene has CDR1 MGHRA and CDR2 YSYEKL. The ends lost 1 base at V and 3 bases at J; junction bases unmatched: 3. The CDR3 loop spans 15 amino acids. CDR3 region: CASSQGLAGKETQYF. The sequenced part of the CDR3 DNA is TGCGCCAGCAGCCAAGGGCTAGCGGGGAAAGAGACC.

To note about this clone: The read stops 3 residues short of the end of the CDR3; the missing end is completed from the germline J gene. Additional DNA sequences in this sample encode the identical CDR3. The V call is TRBV30, the J call TRBJ1-3, with D possibly being TRBD1 (6 bases). Germline CDR1 is GTSNPN and CDR2 is SVGIG (reference sequence). The ends were cut back, 1 base at V and 4 bases at J, with 11 bases in the middle. CDR3 size: 14 residues. The sequenced CDR3 bases are TGTGCCTGGAGTGAGGGGGTGAAAGGAAACACC. This translates into CAWSEGVKGNT. The full CDR3 reads CAWSEGVKGNTIYF. Supplemented by reference TRBV30 and TRBJ1-3, the full variable domain reads SQTIHQWPATLVQPVGSPLSLECTVEGTSNPNLYWYRQAAGRGLQLLFYSVGIGQISSEVPQNLSASRPQDRQFILSSKKLLLSDSGFYLCAWSEGVKGNTIYFGEGSWLTVV.

Concerning this clone itself: With the read ending 3 residues before the CDR3 end, the germline J gene is used to fill in that end. The rearrangement links TRBV30 to TRBJ1-2; D uncertain. The germline CDR1 and CDR2 sequences are GTSNPN and SVGIG (reference sequence). This CDR3 is 12 amino acids long. Incomplete CDR3 DNA: TGTGCCTGGAGTCTTAGCGGCAATGAC. Protein sequence: CAWSLSGND. The entire CDR3 sequence reads CAWSLSGNDYTF.

With respect to this clone: The CDR3 goes on 3 residues after the read ends, and that part is filled in from the germline J gene. This chain links TRBV6-1 with TRBJ2-2; a possible D gene is TRBD1 (6 bases). CDR3 length: 14 residues. Germline CDR1 and CDR2: MNHNS and SASEGT. CDR3 sequence: CASSEVQGYSPLFF. CDR3 DNA (partial): TGTGCCAGCAGTGAAGTACAGGGATATTCACCG.

A word on this clone: Read coverage stops 3 residues before the CDR3 terminus; the germline J gene supplies the remainder. The chain uses TRBV5-4 and TRBJ2-7; 7 bases agree with TRBD1. Germline CDR1 and CDR2: SGHNT and YYREEE (reference sequence). The V and J ends lost 4 bases and 5 bases, in that order; junction bases with no gene match: 12. There are 15 residues in the CDR3. This CDR3 reads CASSGDSRGRNEQYF. CDR3 bases read: TGTGCCAGCAGCGGGGACAGTCGCGGCCGCAACGAG.